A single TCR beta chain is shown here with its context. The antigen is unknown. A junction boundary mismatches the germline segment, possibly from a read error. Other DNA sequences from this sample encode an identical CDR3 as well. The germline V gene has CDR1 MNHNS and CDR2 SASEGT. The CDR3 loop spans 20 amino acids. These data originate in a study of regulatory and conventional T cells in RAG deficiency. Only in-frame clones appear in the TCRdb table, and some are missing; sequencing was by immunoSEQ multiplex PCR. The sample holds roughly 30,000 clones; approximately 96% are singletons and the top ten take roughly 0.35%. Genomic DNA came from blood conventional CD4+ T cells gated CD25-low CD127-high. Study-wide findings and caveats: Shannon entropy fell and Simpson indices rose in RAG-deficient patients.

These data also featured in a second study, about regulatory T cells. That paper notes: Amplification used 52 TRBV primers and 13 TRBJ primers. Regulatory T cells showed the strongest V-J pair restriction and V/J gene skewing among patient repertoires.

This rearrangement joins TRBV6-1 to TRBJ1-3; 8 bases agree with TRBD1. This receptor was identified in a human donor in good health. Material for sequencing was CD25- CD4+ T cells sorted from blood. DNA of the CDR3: TGTGCCAGCAGGGAAGGGGTCGGAACAGGGGGAGGGAAGTCTGGAAACACCATATATTTT. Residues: CASREGVGTGGGKSGNTIYF.